The present entry profiles one T cell receptor beta chain with its context. Its antigen remains unknown. These data come from a study of T cell responses to AZD1222 COVID-19 vaccine. Regarding the study as a whole: At baseline, just a handful of AZD1222 recipients tested seropositive. Spike-specific TCRs gained breadth and depth after people received two AZD1222 doses. Unmutated variant regions reportedly attract nearly half of all spike-specific TCRs.

This table comes from immunoSEQ multiplex PCR, and its TCRdb copy is limited to in-frame clones, with some not included. The sample lists about 140,000 clones, approximately 90% occurring once. The CDR3 spans 15 residues. Germline V lookup: CDR1 LNHDA, CDR2 SQIVND (reference sequence). V was pared by 7 bases and J by 5 bases, with 18 bases between. The genes are TRBV19 and TRBJ2-1, with unresolved D. Specimen: peripheral blood, collected on day 0 of AZD1222 vaccination. The clonotype comes from an adult in good health. The DNA for the CDR3 is TGTGCCAGTATGACCGACGGACGTAGAAACAATGAGCAGTTCTTC. Amino acids: CASMTDGRRNNEQFF.